This TCR beta chain appears in the sequencing data of a study of CD8+ T cells in alopecia areata. Investigators isolated RNA and reverse transcribed it into cDNA to act as the sequencing template. TCRdb's table, derived via immunoSEQ multiplex PCR, lists solely in-frame clones and lacks some. This sample has 30,000 to 45,000 clones; around 50% occur once, and the top ten carry about 1.8%. General study findings and limits: The study also sequences resident alphabeta T cells of normal skin in scalp samples. Although TCR sharing was seen in mice, sharing across patients was less clear, possibly for HLA-related reasons.

Sorting of the five patients' CD4+ cells gave CD25+CD127- cells as the output. Both CD4+ and CD8+ T cells were separated by sorting PBMCs. As to this clone: Its antigen is undetermined.

The material sequenced was CD4+ Tregs sorted from blood. The clonotype was recovered from a human donor with alopecia areata.

In DNA form, the CDR3 reads TGTGCCAGTAGTATCCCGGTCACGACCTATGGCTACACCTTC. Amino acids: CASSIPVTTYGYTF. The chain combines TRBV19 with TRBJ1-2, with D unresolved. This CDR3 region has 14 residues. Germline V gene sequence: CDR1 LNHDA, CDR2 SQIVND (reference sequence). V was shortened by 3 bases and J by 4 bases, with 12 bases between the two germline ends.